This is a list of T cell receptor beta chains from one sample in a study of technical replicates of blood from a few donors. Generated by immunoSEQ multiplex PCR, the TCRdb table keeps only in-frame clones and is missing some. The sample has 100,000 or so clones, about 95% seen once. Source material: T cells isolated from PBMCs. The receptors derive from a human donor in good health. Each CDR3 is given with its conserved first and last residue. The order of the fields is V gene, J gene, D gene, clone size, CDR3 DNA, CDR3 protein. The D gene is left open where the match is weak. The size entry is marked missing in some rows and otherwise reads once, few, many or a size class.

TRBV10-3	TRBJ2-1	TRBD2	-	TGTGCCATCAGTGAGACTAGCGGGAGTAGGGATGAGCAGTTCTTC	CAISETSGSRDEQFF
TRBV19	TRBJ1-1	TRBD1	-	TGTGCCAGTAGTATTGGGACAGGTAGCCTCACTGAAGCTTTCTTT	CASSIGTGSLTEAFF
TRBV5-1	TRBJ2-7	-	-	TGCGCCAGCAGCAGGGGTTGGGACTACGAGCAGTACTTC	CASSRGWDYEQYF
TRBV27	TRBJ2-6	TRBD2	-	TGTGCCAGCAGTTTATCGACCCCACTAGCGACGAGCTCTGGGGCCAACGTCCTGACTTTC	CASSLSTPLATSSGANVLTF
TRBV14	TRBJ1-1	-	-	TGTGCCAGCAGGGGAGAGGCGGAAGCTTTCTTT	CASRGEAEAFF
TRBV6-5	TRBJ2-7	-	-	TGTGCCAGCAGTCCGGCCCTGGGGCCCTACGAGCAGTACTTC	CASSPALGPYEQYF
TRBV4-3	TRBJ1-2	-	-	TGCGCCAGCAGCCAAGATCCCAGGGCCAACTATGGCTACACCTTC	CASSQDPRANYGYTF
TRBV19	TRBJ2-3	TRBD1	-	TGTGCCAGTTCCGGGACAGGGGGCACAGATACGCAGTATTTT	CASSGTGGTDTQYF
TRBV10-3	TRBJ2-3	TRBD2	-	TGTGCCATCAGTACCGGGACTAGCGGGCTCACAGATACGCAGTATTTT	CAISTGTSGLTDTQYF
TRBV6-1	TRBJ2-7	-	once	TGTGCCAGCAGTGTAATCTACGAGCAGTACTTC	CASSVIYEQYF
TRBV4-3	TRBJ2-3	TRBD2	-	TGCGCCAGCAGAAGCGGGATTTCTACGCAGTATTTT	CASRSGISTQYF
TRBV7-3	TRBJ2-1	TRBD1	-	TGTGCCAGCAGCTTGGGACAGGCCGGGAATGAGCAGTTCTTC	CASSLGQAGNEQFF
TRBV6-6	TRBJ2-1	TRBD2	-	TGTGCCAGCAGTTACTCCGGGACTAGCGGGGACAATGAGCAGTTCTTC	CASSYSGTSGDNEQFF
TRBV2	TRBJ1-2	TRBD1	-	TGTGCCAGCAATGGACAGGGGGCAGCCTATGGCTACACCTTC	CASNGQGAAYGYTF
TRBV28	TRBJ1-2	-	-	TGTGCCAGCAGTTTTGAGCAGCTGCTCATCGGAGATGGCTACACCTTC	CASSFEQLLIGDGYTF
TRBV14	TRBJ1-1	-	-	TGTGCCAGCAGCCAAGCGTTTGCTGTCACAGGGGAAGCTTTCTTT	CASSQAFAVTGEAFF
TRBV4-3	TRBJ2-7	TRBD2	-	TGCGCCAGCAGCCTAGGGACTAGCGGACCCTACGAGCAGTACTTC	CASSLGTSGPYEQYF
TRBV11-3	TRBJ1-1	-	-	TGTGCCAGCAGCTTAGTAGGGGTGGGGGCTTTCTTT	CASSLVGVGAFF
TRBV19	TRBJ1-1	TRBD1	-	TGTGCCAGTAGTCAACAGGGGGTTGGTGAAGCTTTCTTT	CASSQQGVGEAFF
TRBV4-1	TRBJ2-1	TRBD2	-	TGCGCCAGCAGCCAAGACATGCCTAGCGGGAGCTACAATGAGCAGTTCTTC	CASSQDMPSGSYNEQFF
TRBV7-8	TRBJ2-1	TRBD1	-	TGTGCCAGCAGCCAACCTACAGGGGGCAGAACGGATGAGCAGTTCTTC	CASSQPTGGRTDEQFF
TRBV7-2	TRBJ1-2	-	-	TGTGCCAGCAGCCCCGACAGGAACTATGGCTACACCTTC	CASSPDRNYGYTF
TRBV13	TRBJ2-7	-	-	TGTGCCAGCAGCTTCCGTGGGAGAGACGAGCAGTACTTC	CASSFRGRDEQYF
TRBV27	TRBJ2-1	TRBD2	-	TGTGCCAGCAGCCACCTTCTAGCGGGAGGACCAGGTGAGCAGTTCTTC	CASSHLLAGGPGEQFF
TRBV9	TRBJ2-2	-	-	TGTGCCAGCAGCGTCAGGACTACGAACACCGGGGAGCTGTTTTTT	CASSVRTTNTGELFF
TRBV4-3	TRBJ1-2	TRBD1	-	TGCGCCAGCAGCCAACGGGAGGGGGCGGCTAACTATGGCTACACCTTC	CASSQREGAANYGYTF
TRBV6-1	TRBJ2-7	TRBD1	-	TGTGCCAGCAGTGAATGGACAGGGTACTACGAGCAGTACTTC	CASSEWTGYYEQYF
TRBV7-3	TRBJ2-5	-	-	TGTGCCAGCAGCATGGGCGGGGAGACCCAGTACTTC	CASSMGGETQYF
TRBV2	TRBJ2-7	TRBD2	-	TGTGCCAGCAGTGAAGGGACTAGCGTGTTCTACGAGCAGTACTTC	CASSEGTSVFYEQYF
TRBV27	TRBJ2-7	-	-	TGTGCCAGCAGTTTGAGGGTAAACTACGAGCAGTACTTC	CASSLRVNYEQYF